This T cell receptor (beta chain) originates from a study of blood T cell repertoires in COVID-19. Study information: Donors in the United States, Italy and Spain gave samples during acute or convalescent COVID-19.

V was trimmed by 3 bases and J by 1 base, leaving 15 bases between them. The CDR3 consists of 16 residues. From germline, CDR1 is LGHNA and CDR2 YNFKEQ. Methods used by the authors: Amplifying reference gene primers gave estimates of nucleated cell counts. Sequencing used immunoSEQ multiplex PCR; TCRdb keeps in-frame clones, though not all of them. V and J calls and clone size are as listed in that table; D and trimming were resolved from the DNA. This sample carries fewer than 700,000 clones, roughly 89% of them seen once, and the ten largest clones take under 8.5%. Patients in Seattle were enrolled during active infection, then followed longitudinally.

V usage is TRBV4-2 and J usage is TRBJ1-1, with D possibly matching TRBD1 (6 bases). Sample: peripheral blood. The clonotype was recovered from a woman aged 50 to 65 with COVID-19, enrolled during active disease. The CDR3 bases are TGTGCCAGCAGCCAGTTTACCGGGACACAGAACACTGAAGCTTTCTTT. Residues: CASSQFTGTQNTEAFF.